The 28 T cell receptor beta chains reported below all come from one sample, sequenced in a study of molecular identifiers for immune sequencing clone quantification. Each CDR3 protein gets one entry after TCRdb re-called the PCR reads with MiXCR. Seen here are a few hundred thousand distinct CDR3 sequences, under 30% observed once, and the top ten hold around 0.79%. The specimen was naive CD8+ T cells from blood, with Jurkat cell RNA spiked in. Stated subset: FACS-sorted CD8+CD4-CCR7+CD45RA+ naive T cells. Receptors were obtained from a human donor in good health. Some libraries in this study had Jurkat cell RNA spiked in.

This clonotype was recorded a few times. This chain connects TRBV20-1 to TRBJ2-1; D tentatively fits TRBD1 or TRBD2 (5 bases each). V lost 1 base to trimming and J lost 5 bases, with 21 bases between them. The CDR3 runs to 17 residues. Germline CDR1 DFQATT, CDR2 SNEGSKA (reference sequence). The CDR3 DNA follows: TGCAGTGCTAGAGCCGCCGGGACGCCATTTATCCACAATGAGCAGTTCTTC. Amino acids: CSARAAGTPFIHNEQFF.

This clonotype was picked up many times. CDR3 nucleotide sequence: TGCAGTGCTAGCTATGGAGCGAACACTGAAGCTTTCTTT. It codes for CSASYGANTEAFF. The chain links TRBV20-1 to TRBJ1-1; D unresolved. Deletions cut 3 bases from V and 1 base from J, with 9 bases between. This CDR3 is built from 13 residues. Germline lookup yields CDR1 DFQATT and CDR2 SNEGSKA (reference sequence).

This clonotype occurred many times. This sequence joins TRBV7-9 and TRBJ2-3; 11 bases are shared with TRBD2. The CDR3 consists of 16 residues. Germline CDR1 reads SEHNR; CDR2 reads FQNEAQ (reference sequence). V shed 4 bases and J 1 base; nucleotides not matched to a gene: 4. The CDR3 nucleotides are TGTGCCAGCAGCTCCTGGGGACTAGCGGGCACAGATACGCAGTATTTT. Translating gives CASSSWGLAGTDTQYF.

The CDR3 loop reads CASGVSGGEQYF. The CDR3 DNA sequence: TGTGCCAGCGGCGTGTCAGGGGGAGAGCAGTACTTC. This sequence joins TRBV7-9 and TRBJ2-7, with 7 bases matching TRBD1. The V gene's germline CDR1 is SEHNR and CDR2 FQNEAQ (reference sequence). V lost 8 bases and J lost 7; bases outside the gene matches: 8. The CDR3 is made up of 12 amino acids.

CDR3 in amino acids: CASSGLAYTGELFF. The CDR3, as DNA: TGTGCCAGCAGCGGACTAGCGTATACCGGGGAGCTGTTTTTT. This chain uses TRBV7-6 with TRBJ2-2; 9 positions agree with TRBD2. The CDR3 consists of 14 residues. Trimming at V came to 5 bases and at J to 5 bases, leaving 3 bases not matched to a gene. Germline V gene lookup returns CDR1 SGHVS and CDR2 FNYEAQ.

The V and J genes are TRBV6-5 and TRBJ2-7; D gene unclear. Germline V gene lookup returns CDR1 MNHEY and CDR2 SVGAGI. Trimming removed 6 bases at V and 1 base at J, with 13 bases between. This CDR3 has 14 residues. The CDR3 spells CASSPEAASYEQYF. DNA of the CDR3: TGTGCCAGCAGCCCCGAGGCAGCGTCCTACGAGCAGTACTTC.

This chain joins TRBV6-5 and TRBJ1-1, with TRBD1 as a possible D gene (6 bases). Germline CDR1 is MNHEY and CDR2 is SVGAGI. Trimming left V 0 bases short and J 5 bases short, with 19 bases between. This CDR3 region has 17 residues. Here the CDR3 reads CASSYSKLSGARTEAFF. The CDR3 nucleotides are TGTGCCAGCAGTTACTCGAAATTATCGGGGGCTCGGACTGAAGCTTTCTTT.

Points on this clonotype: One base away lies a much larger clone, so this may be a sequencing read error. The chain couples TRBV12-3 or TRBV12-4 to TRBJ2-5, with a possible D match to TRBD2 (5 bases). V shed 2 bases and J shed 4 bases, with 17 bases lying between them. The CDR3 has 16 residues. CDR3 protein: CASSLRLALGPETQYF. The CDR3 region has the DNA TGTGCCAGCAGTTTAAGGCTAGCTCTTGGGCCAGAGACCCAGTACTTC.

This clonotype was seen a handful of times. The chain uses TRBV4-1 and TRBJ1-1, with 7 nucleotides matching TRBD1. Per the germline V gene, CDR1 is MGHRA and CDR2 is YSYEKL. V lost 4 bases to trimming and J lost 0 bases; unmatched junction nucleotides: 8. The length of the CDR3 is 16 residues. In DNA form, the CDR3 reads TGCGCCAGCAGCCCCTTTTCCGGGACAGTGAACACTGAAGCTTTCTTT. Its protein is CASSPFSGTVNTEAFF.

The sample holds a few counts of this clonotype. The V call is TRBV3-1, the J call TRBJ2-7; 9 nucleotides match TRBD1. Germline V gives CDR1 LGHDT, CDR2 YNNKEL (reference sequence). V shed 3 bases, J shed 2 bases, and the junction held 8 bases outside the gene matches. This CDR3 spans 16 amino acids. The CDR3 is CASSHGPGTGTYEQYF. DNA of the CDR3: TGTGCCAGCAGCCACGGACCCGGGACAGGGACCTACGAGCAGTACTTC.

The chain couples TRBV7-9 to TRBJ1-1; the D is unclear. The CDR3 loop spans 14 amino acids. The germline V gene encodes CDR1 SEHNR and CDR2 FQNEAQ (reference sequence). V was clipped by 5 bases and J by 0 bases, with 10 bases between them. The chain's CDR3 is CASSPVGLNTEAFF. DNA for the CDR3: TGTGCCAGCAGCCCAGTGGGGTTGAACACTGAAGCTTTCTTT.

The gene calls are TRBV5-1 and TRBJ2-5; a possible D gene is TRBD2 (5 bases). V shed 0 bases and J shed 7 bases, with 10 bases lying between them. The CDR3 loop spans 13 amino acids. Germline V lookup: CDR1 SGHRS, CDR2 YFSETQ. CDR3 protein: CASSLVDSVTQYF. The CDR3 coding sequence is TGCGCCAGCAGCTTGGTTGATAGCGTGACCCAGTACTTC.

In the case of this clonotype: This CDR3 fails to terminate in the conserved phenylalanine or tryptophan, so it likely reflects a read error. V is TRBV7-9 and J is TRBJ2-3, with 10 bases aligning to TRBD2. CDR3 size: 18 residues. The V gene's germline CDR1 is SEHNR and CDR2 FQNEAQ (reference sequence). V shed 1 base, J shed 4 bases, and the junction held 11 bases outside the gene matches. Here the CDR3 DNA reads TGTGCCAGCAGCTTAGTGGCTAGCGGGAGTCAGGTGGCAGATACGCAGTATCTT. This encodes CASSLVASGSQVADTQYL.

This clonotype was observed a single time. This may come from a read error, since a much larger clone is one base off. The CDR3 DNA reads TGTGCCAGCAGCCAAGACACTAGCGGGGTGACTGTCGCGCAGTATTTT. This codes for CASSQDTSGVTVAQYF. This chain links TRBV14 with TRBJ2-3; 10 bases are shared with TRBD2. Germline-derived CDR1 and CDR2 are SGHDN and FVKESK. V gave up 0 bases and J gave up 10 bases; unmatched junction bases: 10. The length of the CDR3 is 16 residues.

At least ten counts were recorded for this clonotype. The J gene is TRBJ1-3, the V gene TRBV12-5; D gene ambiguous. The CDR3 covers 14 residues. Germline loops: CDR1 LGHNT, CDR2 FRNRAP. V gave up 6 bases and J gave up 0 bases, with 9 bases separating them. The CDR3 sequence: CASGAGSSGNTIYF. CDR3 sequence (DNA): TGTGCTAGTGGCGCGGGGAGCTCTGGAAACACCATATATTTT. Filled out from reference TRBV12-5 and TRBJ1-3, the complete variable domain reads DARVTQTPRHKVTEMGQEVTMRCQPILGHNTVFWYRQTMMQGLELLAYFRNRAPLDDSGMPKDRFSAEMPDATLATLKIQPSEPRDSAVYFCASGAGSSGNTIYFGEGSWLTVV.

The chain carries TRBV28 and TRBJ2-7; tentatively, D is TRBD2 (5 bases). This CDR3 is 15 amino acids long. Germline V gives CDR1 MDHEN, CDR2 SYDVKM. V lost 5 bases and J lost 0, with 14 bases in between. CDR3 sequence: CASSAVVRGSYEQYF. In DNA form, the CDR3 reads TGTGCCAGCAGTGCGGTCGTCCGGGGCTCCTACGAGCAGTACTTC.

V gene TRBV29-1 combines with J gene TRBJ1-1, with D perhaps matching TRBD1 (6 bases). The germline gives CDR1 SQVTM, CDR2 ANQGSEA. Trimming removed 6 bases at V and 6 bases at J, with 17 bases between. This CDR3 comprises 13 residues. The DNA for the CDR3 is TGCAGCGTCAGCACAGGGATCGTCCCTGAAGCTTTCTTT. It is translated as CSVSTGIVPEAFF.

The chain is built from TRBV7-9 and TRBJ2-1, with TRBD2 identical over 11 bases. CDR1 and CDR2 (germline): SEHNR, FQNEAQ (reference sequence). The CDR3 contains 16 residues. Trimming cost V 7 bases and J 4 bases; bases outside gene matches: 9. The CDR3 bases are TGTGCCAGCAAATCACTAGCGGGAGAATTTTACAATGAGCAGTTCTTC. Translated: CASKSLAGEFYNEQFF.

As regards this clonotype: This may be a read error, as it is one base from a much larger clone. The DNA for the CDR3 is TGTGCCAGCAGTACCAGACTAGCAGGTCCAGATATGCAGTATTTT. As protein: CASSTRLAGPDMQYF. The chain links TRBV28 to TRBJ2-3; 7 bases map to TRBD2. The germline CDR1 and CDR2 sequences are MDHEN and SYDVKM. This CDR3 has 15 amino acids.

The rearrangement joins TRBV7-9 to TRBJ1-2; 7 nucleotides line up with TRBD1. This CDR3 spans 16 amino acids. Germline CDR1 and CDR2: SEHNR and FQNEAQ (reference sequence). Unmatched junction bases numbered 13, after V lost 5 bases and J lost 4 bases. The CDR3 protein is CASSISLQGLGYGYTF. In DNA, the CDR3 is TGTGCCAGCAGCATTAGCCTACAGGGGCTTGGCTATGGCTACACCTTC.

The chain combines TRBV10-3 with TRBJ2-3; 9 nucleotides align to TRBD2. In germline, CDR1 is ENHRY, CDR2 SYGVKD. The junction had 4 bases not matched to a gene; V was cut back by 0 bases and J by 0 bases. This CDR3 has 17 residues. The CDR3 nucleotides read TGTGCCATCAGTGAGTCTGCGGGGGGGCCCAGCACAGATACGCAGTATTTT. Its translation: CAISESAGGPSTDTQYF.

As regards this clonotype: A read error may be the cause here, since a much bigger clone is one base away. The chain couples TRBV12-3 or TRBV12-4 to TRBJ1-6; D not certain. V dropped 9 bases and J dropped 11 bases, with 20 bases sitting between them. CDR3 length: 14 amino acids. CDR3 in DNA: TGTGCCAGTTCGAATCTGGGATTGGCTCCACCCCTCCACTTT. Protein sequence: CASSNLGLAPPLHF.

In this sample, this clonotype turned up many times. The chain links TRBV7-8 to TRBJ2-7; maybe TRBD2 (6 bases). CDR1 and CDR2 from the germline V gene are SGHVS and FQNEAQ. The CDR3 has 14 amino acids. V was trimmed by 0 bases and J by 4 bases, leaving 10 bases between them. The CDR3 loop reads CASSLALGGYEQYF. CDR3 nucleotides: TGTGCCAGCAGCTTAGCGTTAGGAGGGTACGAGCAGTACTTC. Full variable domain (rest looked up from reference TRBV7-8 and TRBJ2-7): GAGVSQSPRYKVAKRGQDVALRCDPISGHVSLFWYQQALGQGPEFLTYFQNEAQLDKSGLPSDRFFAERPEGSVSTLKIQRTQQEDSAVYLCASSLALGGYEQYFGPGTRLTVT.

There are many counts of this clonotype. J is TRBJ2-6 and V is TRBV29-1; 8 positions agree with TRBD1. V dropped 7 bases and J dropped 0; count of bases not matched to a gene: 17. The CDR3 consists of 19 residues. The V gene's germline CDR1 is SQVTM and CDR2 ANQGSEA. In DNA, the CDR3 is TGCAGCGCCTATACAGAGACCGGGACAGGCCCCTCTGGGGCCAACGTCCTGACTTTC. Translation: CSAYTETGTGPSGANVLTF.

This clonotype was seen ten or more times. The chain is built from TRBV12-3 or TRBV12-4 and TRBJ2-3; 8 nucleotides match TRBD2. J was trimmed by 5 bases and V by 5 bases; bases with no gene match: 9. The CDR3 is 15 residues long. Here the CDR3 reads CASSKSGSRIDTQYF. The CDR3 DNA is TGTGCCAGCAGTAAGAGCGGGAGTCGGATAGATACGCAGTATTTT.

This rearrangement joins TRBV25-1 to TRBJ1-1; TRBD1 aligns across 8 bases. Germline V CDR1 and CDR2: MGHDK, SYGVNS. The CDR3 is made up of 13 amino acids. V lost 8 bases to trimming and J lost 12 bases; unmatched junction nucleotides: 14. The chain's CDR3 is CASGYGTGVGSFF. The CDR3 DNA reads TGTGCCAGCGGATATGGGACAGGAGTTGGGTCTTTCTTT. The whole variable domain, remainder taken from reference TRBV25-1 and TRBJ1-1, is EADIYQTPRYLVIGTGKKITLECSQTMGHDKMYWYQQDPGMELHLIHYSYGVNSTEKGDLSSESTVSRIRTEHFPLTLESARPSHTSQYLCASGYGTGVGSFFGQGTRLTVV.

With regard to this clonotype: This may stem from a read error, because a much larger clone lies one nucleotide away. The chain links TRBV9 to TRBJ2-7; possible D gene TRBD1, 6 bases. Germline V CDR1 and CDR2: SGDLS, YYNGEE. The CDR3 runs to 15 residues. The CDR3 region is CATSRGFSSSYEQHF. The CDR3 nucleotides are TGTGCCACCTCGAGGGGGTTCAGTAGCTCCTACGAGCAGCACTTC.

A note on this clonotype: The junction departs from germline at one end; a sequencing error may be responsible. This chain connects TRBV5-1 to TRBJ1-5; 8 bases are shared with TRBD1. Germline assignment: CDR1 SGHRS and CDR2 YFSETQ. This CDR3 region has 15 residues. CDR3 DNA sequence: TGCGCCAGCAGCTTGGAGGCAGGGGGCTATCAGCCCCGGCATTTT. This translates into CASSLEAGGYQPRHF.